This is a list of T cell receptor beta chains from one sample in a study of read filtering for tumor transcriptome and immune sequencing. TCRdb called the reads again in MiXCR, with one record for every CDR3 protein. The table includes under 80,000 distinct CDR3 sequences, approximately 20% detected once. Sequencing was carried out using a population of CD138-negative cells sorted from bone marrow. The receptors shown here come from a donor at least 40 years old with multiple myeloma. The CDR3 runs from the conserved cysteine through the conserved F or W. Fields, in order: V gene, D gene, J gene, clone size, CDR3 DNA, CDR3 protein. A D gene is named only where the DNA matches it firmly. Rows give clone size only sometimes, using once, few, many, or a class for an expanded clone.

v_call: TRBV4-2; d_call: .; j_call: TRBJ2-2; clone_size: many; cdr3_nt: TGTGCCAGCAGCCAAGATACACGGAGCAGTTGGCCCGGGGAGCTGTTTTTT; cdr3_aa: CASSQDTRSSWPGELFF
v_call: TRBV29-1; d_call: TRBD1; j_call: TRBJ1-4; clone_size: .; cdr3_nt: TGCAGCGTGGGGATGGATAGGGGGCGTACAAAACTGTATTTT; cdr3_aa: CSVGMDRGRTKLYF
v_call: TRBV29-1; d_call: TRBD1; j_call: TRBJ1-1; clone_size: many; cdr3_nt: TGCAGCGTCCTTGGACAGGGGGCATACACTGAAGCTTTCTTT; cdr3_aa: CSVLGQGAYTEAFF
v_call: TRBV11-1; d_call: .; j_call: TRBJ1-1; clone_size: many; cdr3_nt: TGTGCCAGCAGCTTAGGATGGGGGCCCACTGAAGCTTTCTTT; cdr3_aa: CASSLGWGPTEAFF
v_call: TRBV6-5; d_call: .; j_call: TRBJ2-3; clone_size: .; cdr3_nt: TGTGCCAGCACGGGGGGCACAGATACGCAGTATTTT; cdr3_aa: CASTGGTDTQYF
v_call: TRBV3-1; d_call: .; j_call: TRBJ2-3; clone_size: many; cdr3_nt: TGTGCCAGCAGCCAAGGACAAGTCGGATTTCGTACGCAGTATTTT; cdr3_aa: CASSQGQVGFRTQYF
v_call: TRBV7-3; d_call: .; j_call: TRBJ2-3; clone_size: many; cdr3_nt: TGTGCCAGCAGTAATCTAGGGGGAAATACGCAGTATTTT; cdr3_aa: CASSNLGGNTQYF
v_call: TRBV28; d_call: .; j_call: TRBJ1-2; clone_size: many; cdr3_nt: TGTGCCAGCAGTTTAAACAGGGAGTACGGCGGCTACACCTTC; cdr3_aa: CASSLNREYGGYTF
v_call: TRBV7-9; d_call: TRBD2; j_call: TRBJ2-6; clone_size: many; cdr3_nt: TGTGCCAGCAGCTCTCGGGGGGAGAGCTCTGGGGCCAACGTCCTGACTTTC; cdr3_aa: CASSSRGESSGANVLTF
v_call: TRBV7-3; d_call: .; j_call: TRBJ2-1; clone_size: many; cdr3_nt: TGTGCCAGCAGCCCCCGCGTGGCTAGCAACTACAATGAGCAGTTCTTC; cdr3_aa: CASSPRVASNYNEQFF
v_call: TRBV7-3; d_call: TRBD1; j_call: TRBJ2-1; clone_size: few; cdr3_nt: TGTGCCAGCAGCTCGCTGGGACAGTCATACAATGAGCAGTTCTTC; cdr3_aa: CASSSLGQSYNEQFF
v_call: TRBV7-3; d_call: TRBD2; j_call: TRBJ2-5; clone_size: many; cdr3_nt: TGTGCCAGCAGCTTAACCGGGGCGGGAGTGGAGACCCAGTACTTC; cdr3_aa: CASSLTGAGVETQYF
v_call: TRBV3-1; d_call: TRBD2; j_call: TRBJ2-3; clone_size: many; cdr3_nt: TGTGCCAGCAGAGCAAGTGCTAGCGGGAGGGTTGGAGATACGCAGTATTTT; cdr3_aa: CASRASASGRVGDTQYF
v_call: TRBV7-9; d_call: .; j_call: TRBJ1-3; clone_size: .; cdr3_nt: TGTGCCAGCAGCTCAGCCAACTCTGGAAACACCATATATTTT; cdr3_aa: CASSSANSGNTIYF
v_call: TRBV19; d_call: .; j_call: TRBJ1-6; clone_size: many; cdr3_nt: TGTGCCAGTGCATTGGGGAATTCACCCCTCCACTTT; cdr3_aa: CASALGNSPLHF
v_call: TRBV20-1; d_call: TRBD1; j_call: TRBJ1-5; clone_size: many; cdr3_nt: TGCAGTGCTAGAGATTTTGACAGGGGTGGTAGCAATCAGCCCCAGCATTTT; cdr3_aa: CSARDFDRGGSNQPQHF
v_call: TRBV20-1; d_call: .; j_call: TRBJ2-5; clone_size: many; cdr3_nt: TGCAGTGCTAACCTTGCGCAAGAGACCCAGTACTTC; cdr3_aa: CSANLAQETQYF
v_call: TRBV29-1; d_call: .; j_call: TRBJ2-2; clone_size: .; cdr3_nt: TGCAGCGCCTACGCGAACACCGGGGAGCTGTTTTTT; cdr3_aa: CSAYANTGELFF